The 13 T cell receptor beta chains below all came from one sample that was sequenced in a study of control samples from healthy donors and cancer patients. Method: immunoSEQ multiplex PCR; TCRdb's copy keeps in-frame clones and lacks some. The table includes approximately 94,000 clones, 91% detected once. Source material: blood. The receptors were sampled from a woman in her twenties or thirties in good health.

As regards this clone: Since no conserved phenylalanine or tryptophan closes the CDR3, a read error is the likely cause. The DNA is left out, because the CDR3 cannot be placed on it with certainty; the CDR3 is given as TCRdb lists it. V gene TRBV23-1 combines with J gene TRBJ2-3; no check of the table's D call, TRBD1, against the DNA was made. TRBV23-1 is sorted into the ORF group, with uncertain function. The CDR3 is made up of 8 amino acids, end residues included. The CDR3 region is CASNTGTV.

Written as DNA, the CDR3 is TGTGCCAGCAGCTTGGTGGATCAGCCCCAGCATTTT. Amino acid sequence: CASSLVDQPQHF. The chain recombines TRBV5-6 with TRBJ1-5; no clear D gene. Trimming shortened V by 0 bases and J by 5 bases, and 3 bases separated the two germline ends. CDR1 SGHDT and CDR2 YYEEEE come from the germline V gene. The CDR3 runs 12 residues.

This chain joins TRBV6-5 and TRBJ1-4; D is undetermined. The CDR3 is made up of 14 amino acids. Trimming removed 2 bases from V and 7 bases from J, with 11 bases in between. Germline V CDR1 and CDR2: MNHEY, SVGAGI. The CDR3 protein is CASSYGVRGEKLFF. DNA of the CDR3: TGTGCCAGCAGTTACGGGGTCCGGGGTGAAAAACTGTTTTTT.

The chain combines TRBV30 with TRBJ1-2; 7 nucleotides align to TRBD1. The CDR3 runs to 12 residues. V shed 3 bases and J 5 bases; nucleotides not matched to a gene: 3. CDR1 is GTSNPN and CDR2 is SVGIG in the germline V gene (reference sequence). The chain's CDR3 is CAWSGTVYGYTF. The CDR3 DNA follows: TGTGCCTGGAGCGGGACAGTATATGGCTACACCTTC.

The chain recombines TRBV28 with TRBJ1-4, with 7 bases matching TRBD1. This CDR3 is built from 15 residues. The V segment lost 8 bases and the J segment 3 bases; nucleotides outside the gene matches: 9. Per germline, CDR1 MDHEN and CDR2 SYDVKM. The CDR3 region has the DNA TGTGCCAGCGTGACCCGGGGGACAGCTAATGAAAAACTGTTTTTT. The encoded protein is CASVTRGTANEKLFF.

This clone was counted once. The rearrangement links TRBV11-2 to TRBJ2-3; D is ambiguous. CDR3 size: 13 residues. Looked up from germline, CDR1 is SGHAT and CDR2 is FQNNGV. The V gene lost 1 base and the J gene lost 8 bases, with 10 bases spanning the gap. CDR3: CASSLVSSGTQYF. In DNA form, the CDR3 reads TGTGCCAGCAGCTTAGTGTCTTCGGGTACGCAGTATTTT.

V is TRBV5-4 and J is TRBJ2-7; D gene ambiguous. The CDR3 contains 15 residues. CDR1 is SGHNT, CDR2 YYREEE, per germline (reference sequence). V gave up 5 bases and J gave up 5 bases, with 20 bases separating them. The CDR3 coding sequence is TGTGCCAGCAGTCCCCGACATCCCCCAAGGAACGAGCAGTACTTC. Translation: CASSPRHPPRNEQYF. Based on the CDR3 plus reference TRBV5-4 and TRBJ2-7, the full variable domain is ETGVTQSPTHLIKTRGQQVTLRCSSQSGHNTVSWYQQALGQGPQFIFQYYREEENGRGNFPPRFSGLQFPNYSSELNVNALELDDSALYLCASSPRHPPRNEQYFGPGTRLTVT.

This clone was observed a handful of times. The rearrangement uses TRBV19 and TRBJ1-6; possible D gene TRBD1, 5 bases. Deletions cut 6 bases from V and 11 bases from J, with 11 bases between. CDR1 and CDR2 from the germline V gene are LNHDA and SQIVND (reference sequence). The CDR3 extends over 12 amino acids. CDR3 in amino acids: CASSTRDPPLHF. CDR3 DNA sequence: TGTGCCAGTAGCACCAGGGATCCACCCCTCCACTTT.

The rearrangement links TRBV9 to TRBJ1-2; D may be TRBD1 (5 bases). V lost 0 bases, J lost 5 bases, and 14 bases lay in between. CDR1 and CDR2 (germline): SGDLS, YYNGEE. The CDR3 loop spans 15 amino acids. This CDR3 is CASSVGGQEAYGYTF. The CDR3 bases are TGTGCCAGCAGCGTAGGGGGCCAGGAAGCGTATGGCTACACCTTC. Using reference TRBV9 and TRBJ1-2 for the parts outside the CDR3, the full variable domain is DSGVTQTPKHLITATGQRVTLRCSPRSGDLSVYWYQQSLDQGLQFLIQYYNGEERAKGNILERFSAQQFPDLHSELNLSSLELGDSALYFCASSVGGQEAYGYTFGSGTRLTVV.

This chain connects TRBV24-1 to TRBJ2-4; D may correspond to TRBD1 or TRBD2 (5 bases each). Trimming removed 6 bases at V and 0 bases at J, with 17 bases between. The CDR3 totals 17 residues. CDR1 and CDR2 (germline): KGHDR, SFDVKD. CDR3 protein: CATSPGRTPLAKNIQYF. In nucleotides, the CDR3 is TGTGCCACCAGTCCGGGACGAACGCCTCTAGCCAAAAACATTCAGTACTTC.

The CDR3, as DNA: TGTGCCAGCAGTTACGGAGGGCATCAGCCCCAGCATTTT. Translation gives CASSYGGHQPQHF. The V call is TRBV6-5, the J call TRBJ1-5, with unresolved D. CDR3 size: 13 residues. CDR1 and CDR2 from the germline V gene are MNHEY and SVGAGI. Trimming cost V 2 bases and J 5 bases, with 7 bases left between them.

This clone has a handful of counts. Sequence at one end of the junction differs from germline and may be a read error. J is TRBJ1-5 and V is TRBV3-1 (or the pseudogene TRBV3-2), with unresolved D. Per germline, CDR1 LGHDT and CDR2 YNNKEL (reference sequence). There are 12 residues in the CDR3. CDR3 nucleotide sequence: TGTGCCAGCAGCCAAGAGGCCGCGTCCCAACATTTT. Its translation: CASSQEAASQHF.

J is TRBJ1-4 and V is TRBV28; unclear D gene. The V gene's germline CDR1 is MDHEN and CDR2 SYDVKM. Trimming removed 5 bases from V and 7 bases from J, with 14 bases in between. This CDR3 spans 14 amino acids. The CDR3 DNA sequence: TGTGCCAGCAGTCACGCCCCAGGAGGTGAAAAACTGTTTTTT. As protein: CASSHAPGGEKLFF. Variable domain in full (rest from reference TRBV28 and TRBJ1-4): DVKVTQSSRYLVKRTGEKVFLECVQDMDHENMFWYRQDPGLGLRLIYFSYDVKMKEKGDIPEGYSVSREKKERFSLILESASTNQTSMYLCASSHAPGGEKLFFGSGTQLSVL.